Listed below are T cell receptor beta chains from one sample, sequenced in a study of blood T cell repertoires in COVID-19. The table came from immunoSEQ multiplex PCR; TCRdb's copy has only in-frame clones and leaves some out. This table has about 280,000 clones, approximately 91% appearing once. The specimen was peripheral blood. All receptors come from a man between 45 and 60 years old with acute or convalescent COVID-19. The CDR3 runs from the conserved cysteine through the conserved F or W. A D gene is named only where the DNA matches it firmly. Expanded clones are given a class, and other clones once, few, many or no size at all.

>TRBV11-3|TRBJ1-6|14|-|-
TGTGCCAGCAGCTTAGAAGGGGTTAATTCACCCCTCCACTTT
CASSLEGVNSPLHF
>TRBV18|TRBJ1-1|13|-|once
TGTGCCAGCTCACCAGACATGAACACTGAAGCTTTCTTT
CASSPDMNTEAFF
>TRBV30|TRBJ2-2|13|-|-
TGTGCCTGGAGCGGACAGTTTACCGGGGAGCTGTTTTTT
CAWSGQFTGELFF
>TRBV19|TRBJ2-7|13|TRBD1|-
TGTGCCAGTAGTTCACAGGGGGGTTACGAGCAGTACTTC
CASSSQGGYEQYF
>TRBV25-1|TRBJ1-2|15|TRBD1|-
TGTGCCAGCAGTGACGATAGGGGGCATAGCTATGGCTACACCTTC
CASSDDRGHSYGYTF
>TRBV5-1|TRBJ1-2|17|-|-
TGCGCCAGCAGCTTGGGACGGGTAGGCACGAGTGGCTATGGCTACACCTTC
CASSLGRVGTSGYGYTF
>TRBV2|TRBJ2-2|14|-|once
TGTGCCCTAGGGGGAAGGGGCCGCACCGGGGAGCTGTTTTTT
CALGGRGRTGELFF
>TRBV7-2|TRBJ2-1|14|TRBD2|-
TGTGCCAGCAGCCCGGGACTAGCATTCAATGAGCAGTTCTTC
CASSPGLAFNEQFF
>TRBV7-3|TRBJ2-2|13|-|-
TGTGCCAGCAGCTTAACTAGCTCCGGGGAGCTGTTTTTT
CASSLTSSGELFF
>TRBV20-1|TRBJ2-3|13|-|-
TGCAGTGCTAGTTGGACACCCACAGATACGCAGTATTTT
CSASWTPTDTQYF
>TRBV5-8|TRBJ1-6|11|-|-
TGTGCCAGCAGCCCCGCCCGGCCCCTCCACTTT
CASSPARPLHF
>TRBV9|TRBJ2-3|17|-|-
TGTGCCAGCGCTTCGACAGGCGGAAAGGCTAGCACAGATACGCAGTATTTT
CASASTGGKASTDTQYF
>TRBV7-9|TRBJ2-7|14|TRBD2|-
TGTGCCAGCAAAACTAGCGCGGCCACCTACGAGCAGTACTTC
CASKTSAATYEQYF
>TRBV11-2|TRBJ2-5|13|-|once
TGTGCCAGCAGCTTAGTCGGCAGGGTATTCCAGTACTTC
CASSLVGRVFQYF
>TRBV7-9|TRBJ2-4|15|-|-
TGTGCCAGCAGCGTTATGACAGGCACACAAAACATTCAGTACTTC
CASSVMTGTQNIQYF
>TRBV5-1|TRBJ2-2|15|-|-
TGCGCCAGCAGCTTGGACGGGGGTTGGACCGGGGAGCTGTTTTTT
CASSLDGGWTGELFF
>TRBV5-4|TRBJ2-7|16|TRBD2|-
TGTGCCAGCAGCTTGGTGAGCCAGCGGGGCGCCTACGAGCAGTACTTC
CASSLVSQRGAYEQYF
>TRBV6-5|TRBJ1-3|15|-|-
TGTGCCAGCCCGAGGCCGGGAGGGCTTGGAAACACCATATATTTT
CASPRPGGLGNTIYF
>TRBV29-1|TRBJ2-7|13|-|-
TGCAGCGTTGGCTTCGGGAACTCCTACGAGCAGTACTTC
CSVGFGNSYEQYF
>TRBV4-1|TRBJ1-3|15|TRBD1|once
TGCGCCAGCAGCCTGGGACAGGGGGGACCAAACACCATATATTTT
CASSLGQGGPNTIYF
>TRBV10-3|TRBJ1-1|11|-|-
TGTGCCATCAGTGACGTCACTGAAGCTTTCTTT
CAISDVTEAFF
>TRBV6-5|TRBJ2-3|14|TRBD2|-
TGTGCCAGCACGAGCGGGGGGCCCCCAGATACGCAGTATTTT
CASTSGGPPDTQYF
>TRBV6-5|TRBJ1-5|13|-|-
TGTGCCAGCAGACTCGACAGGTATCAGCCCCAGCATTTT
CASRLDRYQPQHF
>TRBV10-3|TRBJ2-7|13|-|-
TGTGCCATCAGTGGACGGGACTCCTACGAGCAGTACTTC
CAISGRDSYEQYF
>TRBV7-3|TRBJ2-1|16|TRBD2|once
TGTGCCAGCAGCTCCGGAGTAGCGGGGGGGTACAATGAGCAGTTCTTC
CASSSGVAGGYNEQFF
>TRBV7-2|TRBJ2-3|13|-|-
TGTGCCAGCAGCGGCAGGGGGGCAGATACGCAGTATTTT
CASSGRGADTQYF
>TRBV7-9|TRBJ2-1|15|TRBD2|-
TGTGCCAGCGGCGGGGGGTTGAGCTCCTACAATGAGCAGTTCTTC
CASGGGLSSYNEQFF
>TRBV6-1|TRBJ2-2|17|-|-
TGTGCCAGCAGTGCCCAAGTCAGGGTATTTGGATCCGGGGAGCTGTTTTTT
CASSAQVRVFGSGELFF
>TRBV7-2|TRBJ1-2|15|TRBD1|-
TGTGCCAGCAGCTTAGTTGTGGCAGGGGGAGATGGCTACACCTTC
CASSLVVAGGDGYTF
>TRBV6-5|TRBJ2-7|13|TRBD1|-
TGTGCCAGCAGGATAGGGACAGCGTACGAGCAGTACTTC
CASRIGTAYEQYF
>TRBV18|TRBJ1-6|16|-|-
TGTGCCAGCTCACCAGTCTCGTGGCAGGGGATTTCACCCCTCCACTTT
CASSPVSWQGISPLHF
>TRBV30|TRBJ1-1|12|TRBD1|-
TGTGCCTGGAGTCAGGGGGGCACTGAAGCTTTCTTT
CAWSQGGTEAFF
>TRBV3-1/TRBV3-2|TRBJ1-2|14|-|-
TGTGCCAGCAGCCAAGGGGGACTGAGCTATGGCTACACCTTC
CASSQGGLSYGYTF
>TRBV7-8|TRBJ2-2|15|-|once
TGTGCCAGCAGCCCCACCGGGGGGCAAGTCGGGGAGCTGTTTTTT
CASSPTGGQVGELFF
>TRBV11-2|TRBJ2-2|14|-|-
TGTGCCAGCAGCTTTAGGAGTAGCACCGGGGAGCTGTTTTTT
CASSFRSSTGELFF
>TRBV7-6|TRBJ2-2|16|TRBD1|once
TGTGCCAGCAGCTCCGGACAGGGGACGGGACCCGGGGAGCTGTTTTTT
CASSSGQGTGPGELFF
>TRBV13|TRBJ1-1|12|TRBD1|-
TGTGCCAGCAGCCATCAGGGGGCAGAAGCTTTCTTT
CASSHQGAEAFF
>TRBV7-3|TRBJ1-1|16|TRBD1|few
TGTGCCAGCAGCCCTGCGCATTTAGACAGGGACACTGAAGCTTTCTTT
CASSPAHLDRDTEAFF
>TRBV5-4|TRBJ2-7|14|TRBD1|-
TGTGCCAGCAGCAAAAACAGGGGCTTCGAGGAGCAGTACTTC
CASSKNRGFEEQYF
>TRBV3-1/TRBV3-2|TRBJ2-4|15|-|few
TGTGCCAGCAGCCAAGCTAAGTTTCCGGGGTCCATTCAGTACTTC
CASSQAKFPGSIQYF
>TRBV6-5|TRBJ2-7|15|TRBD1|-
TGTGCCAGCACCCAAAGGACAGGGACGTGGTACGAGCAGTACTTC
CASTQRTGTWYEQYF
>TRBV29-1|TRBJ2-2|15|-|-
TGCAGCGCTCTAGCGCCCGAGATAAACACCGGGGAGCTGTTTTTT
CSALAPEINTGELFF
>TRBV5-8|TRBJ2-3|14|TRBD1|-
TGTGCCAGCAGCCTCGGACAGGTCCGGGATACGCAGTATTTT
CASSLGQVRDTQYF
>TRBV3-1/TRBV3-2|TRBJ1-3|14|-|-
TGTGCCAGCAGCCAGGCAGGGCCTGGAAACACCATATATTTT
CASSQAGPGNTIYF
>TRBV5-1|TRBJ1-5|15|-|-
TGCGCCAGCAGCTCCAGGGTTCAAGGCAATCAGCCCCAGCATTTT
CASSSRVQGNQPQHF
>TRBV6-5|TRBJ1-2|15|-|few
TGTGCCAGCAGCCCCCGTGGTGGCCTCCCGGGGGGCTACACCTTC
CASSPRGGLPGGYTF
>TRBV6-5|TRBJ1-1|15|TRBD1|-
TGTGCCAGCAGTTACGCCTACAGGGGCGACACTGAAGCTTTCTTT
CASSYAYRGDTEAFF
>TRBV5-1|TRBJ2-1|12|-|once
TGCGCCAGCAGCTCCGACCGGGATGAGCAGTTCTTC
CASSSDRDEQFF
>TRBV12-3/TRBV12-4|TRBJ2-2|13|TRBD2|-
TGTGCCAGCAGTTTTGGGGGGGCCGGGGAGCTGTTTTTT
CASSFGGAGELFF
>TRBV18|TRBJ2-1|16|TRBD1|-
TGTGCCAGCTCCCATGCCTTAGGACAGGGGCGCGATGAGCAGTTCTTC
CASSHALGQGRDEQFF